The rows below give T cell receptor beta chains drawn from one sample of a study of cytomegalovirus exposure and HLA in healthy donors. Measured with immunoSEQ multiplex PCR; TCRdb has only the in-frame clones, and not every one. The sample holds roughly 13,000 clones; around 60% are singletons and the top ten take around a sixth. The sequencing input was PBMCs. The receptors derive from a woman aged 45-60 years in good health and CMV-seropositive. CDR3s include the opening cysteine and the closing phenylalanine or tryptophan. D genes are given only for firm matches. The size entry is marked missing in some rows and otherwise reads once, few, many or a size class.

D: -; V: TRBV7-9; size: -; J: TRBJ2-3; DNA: TGTGCCAGCAGCCAGAGCGGCACCACAGATACGCAGTATTTT; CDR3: CASSQSGTTDTQYF
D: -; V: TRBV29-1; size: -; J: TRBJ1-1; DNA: TGCAGCGTTGCGCAGGGTCAGACTGAAGCTTTCTTT; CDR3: CSVAQGQTEAFF
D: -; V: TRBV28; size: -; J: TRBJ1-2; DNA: TGTGCCACCCTTGTGATCGGGAGCTATGGCTACACCTTC; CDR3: CATLVIGSYGYTF
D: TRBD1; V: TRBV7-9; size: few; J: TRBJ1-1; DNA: TGTGCCAGCAGCGAGGACAGGGCCACTGAAGCTTTCTTT; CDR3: CASSEDRATEAFF
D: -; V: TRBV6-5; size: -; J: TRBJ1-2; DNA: TGTGCCAGCAGGGAATCAGGGGACTATGGCTACACCTTC; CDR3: CASRESGDYGYTF
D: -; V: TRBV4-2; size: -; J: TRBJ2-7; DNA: TGTGCCAGCAGCCAAGATCATCAGGGATCCATTACCTACGAGCAGTACTTC; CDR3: CASSQDHQGSITYEQYF
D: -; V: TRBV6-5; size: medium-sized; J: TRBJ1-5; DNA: TGTGCCAGCAGCCTCGACCCGAGAGGGCCCCAGCATTTT; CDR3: CASSLDPRGPQHF
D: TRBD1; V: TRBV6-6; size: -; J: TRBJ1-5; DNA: TGTGCCAGCAGTTACGAGACAGGGGTGGGTCAGCCCCAGCATTTT; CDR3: CASSYETGVGQPQHF
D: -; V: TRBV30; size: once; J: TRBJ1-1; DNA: TGTGCCTGGAGTGTACAGGCGGCAACTGAAGCTTTCTTT; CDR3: CAWSVQAATEAFF
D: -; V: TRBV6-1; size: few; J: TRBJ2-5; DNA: TGTGCCAGCATTGATTTGGGTGAGCGGGAGACCCAGTACTTC; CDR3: CASIDLGERETQYF
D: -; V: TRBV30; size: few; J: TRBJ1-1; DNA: TGTGCCTGGCTAAAGAACACTGAAGCTTTCTTT; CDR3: CAWLKNTEAFF
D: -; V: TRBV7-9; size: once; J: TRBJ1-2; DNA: TGTGCCAGCAGCTTAGAGACAGCTAACTATGGCTACACCTTC; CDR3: CASSLETANYGYTF
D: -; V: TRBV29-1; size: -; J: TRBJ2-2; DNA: TGCAGCGCGGGACAACTCACCGGGGAGCTGTTTTTT; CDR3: CSAGQLTGELFF
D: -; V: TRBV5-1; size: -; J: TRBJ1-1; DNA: TGCGCCAGCAGCTTGACCGGTACTGAAGCTTTCTTT; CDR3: CASSLTGTEAFF
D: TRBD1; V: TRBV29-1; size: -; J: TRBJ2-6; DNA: TGCAGCGTCGAGACAGGGGTCAACGTCCTGACTTTC; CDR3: CSVETGVNVLTF
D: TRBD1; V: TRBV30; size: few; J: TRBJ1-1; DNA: TGTGCCTGGAGTGTACGAAGGACAGGAAACCCACGATCGTCTGAAGCTTTCTTT; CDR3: CAWSVRRTGNPRSSEAFF
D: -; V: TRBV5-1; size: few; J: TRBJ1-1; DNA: TGCGCCAGCAGCCCGATTCGGAGCACTGAAGCTTTCTTT; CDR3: CASSPIRSTEAFF
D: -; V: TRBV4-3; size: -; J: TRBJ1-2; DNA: TGCGCCAGCAGCCAAGATCGGACTACGCCATATGGCTACACCTTC; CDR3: CASSQDRTTPYGYTF
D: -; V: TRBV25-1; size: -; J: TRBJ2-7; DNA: TGTGCCAGCAGTGGGATAACGAACGGGGGCTACGAGCAGTACTTC; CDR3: CASSGITNGGYEQYF
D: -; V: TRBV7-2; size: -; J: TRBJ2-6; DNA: TGTGCCAGCAGCTTCTACGGGGCCAACGTCCTGACTTTC; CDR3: CASSFYGANVLTF
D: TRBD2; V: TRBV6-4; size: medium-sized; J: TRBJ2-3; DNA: TGTGCCAGCAGTGAAGGTAGCGGGAGCACAGATACGCAGTATTTT; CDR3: CASSEGSGSTDTQYF
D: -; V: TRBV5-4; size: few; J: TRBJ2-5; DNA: TGTGCCAGCAGCTTGGGGCAGGCCCAAGAGACCCAGTACTTC; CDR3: CASSLGQAQETQYF
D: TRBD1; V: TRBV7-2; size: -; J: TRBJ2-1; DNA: TGTGCCAGCAGCTTAGGGACAGGGGTGGCGGGAACTGAGCAGTTCTTC; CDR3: CASSLGTGVAGTEQFF
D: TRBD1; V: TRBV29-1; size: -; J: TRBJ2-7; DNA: TGCAGCGTCAAACAGGGGGCCTACGAGCAGTACTTC; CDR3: CSVKQGAYEQYF
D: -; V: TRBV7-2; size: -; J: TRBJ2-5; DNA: TGTGCCAGCAGCTTAGCGGCGGGGGCGGGAGAGACCCAGTACTTC; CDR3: CASSLAAGAGETQYF
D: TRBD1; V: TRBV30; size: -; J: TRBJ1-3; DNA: TGTGCATGCGGACAGGGGGCTGGAAACACCATATATTTT; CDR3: CACGQGAGNTIYF
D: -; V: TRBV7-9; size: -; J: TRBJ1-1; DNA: TGTGCCAGCAGCTTACTGTTGACTGAAGCTTTCTTT; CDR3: CASSLLLTEAFF
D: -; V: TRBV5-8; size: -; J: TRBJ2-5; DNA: TGTGCCAGCGGGGGGTCGTGGAGCCGAGAGACCCAGTACTTC; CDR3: CASGGSWSRETQYF
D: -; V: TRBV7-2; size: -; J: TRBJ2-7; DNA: TGTGCCAGCAGCTTGAGCTCCTACGAGCAGTACTTC; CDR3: CASSLSSYEQYF
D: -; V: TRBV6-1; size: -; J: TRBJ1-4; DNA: TGTGCCAGCAGTCCTACGGTTAATGAAAAACTGTTTTTT; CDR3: CASSPTVNEKLFF
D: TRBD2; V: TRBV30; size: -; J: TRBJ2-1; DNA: TGTGCCTGGAGGGGACTAGCGGGAGCCCCTGGAGAGCAGTTCTTC; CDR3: CAWRGLAGAPGEQFF
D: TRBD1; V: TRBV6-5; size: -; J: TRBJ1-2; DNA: TGTGCCAGCACCCCGGGGACAGAGTATGGCTACACCTTC; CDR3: CASTPGTEYGYTF
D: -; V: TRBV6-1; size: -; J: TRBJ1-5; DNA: TGTGCCAGCAGTGACAGGGTGAACCAGCCCCAGCATTTT; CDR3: CASSDRVNQPQHF
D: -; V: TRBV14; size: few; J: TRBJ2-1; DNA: TGTGCCAGCAGCCGTTTAGCGGAAACCTACAATGAGCAGTTCTTC; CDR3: CASSRLAETYNEQFF